The rows below give T cell receptor beta chains drawn from one sample of a study of CD8 T cells in Susac syndrome. One entry per CDR3 protein, called by TCRdb with MiXCR from the immunoSEQ multiplex PCR reads. The data show about 150,000 distinct CDR3 sequences, with roughly 95% seen just once and 0.065% to 0.095% held by the top ten. Sample: CD4+ T cells from PBMCs. These receptors all stem from a human donor with Susac syndrome. CDR3s include the opening cysteine and the closing phenylalanine or tryptophan. A D gene is named only where the DNA matches it firmly. The size of a clone is reported for some rows only, either as once, few or many, or as a class for expanded clones.

abundance: .
j_gene: TRBJ2-7
d_gene: TRBD1
len: 13
v_gene: TRBV18
CDR3nt: TGTGCCAGCTCAGAGGACAGGGGATACGAGCAGTACTTC
CDR3aa: CASSEDRGYEQYF

abundance: .
j_gene: TRBJ2-2
d_gene: .
len: 14
v_gene: TRBV20-1
CDR3nt: TGCAGTGCCCCAGGGTGGGGGAACACCGGGGAGCTGTTTTTT
CDR3aa: CSAPGWGNTGELFF

abundance: .
j_gene: TRBJ2-7
d_gene: TRBD2
len: 13
v_gene: TRBV20-1
CDR3nt: TGCAGTGCTGTGACCGGGACTAGCGACATGCAGTACTTC
CDR3aa: CSAVTGTSDMQYF

abundance: once
j_gene: TRBJ2-1
d_gene: .
len: 15
v_gene: TRBV12-3/TRBV12-4
CDR3nt: TGTGCCAGCAATACCGGGACACTCAGGGGTGATGAGCAGTTCTTC
CDR3aa: CASNTGTLRGDEQFF

abundance: .
j_gene: TRBJ2-1
d_gene: .
len: 11
v_gene: TRBV29-1
CDR3nt: TGCAGCGTTTTGGGGCGAGGTGAGCAGTTCTTC
CDR3aa: CSVLGRGEQFF

abundance: .
j_gene: TRBJ2-3
d_gene: TRBD2
len: 13
v_gene: TRBV27
CDR3nt: TGTGCCAGCAGTTGGCGGGAGGCTGATACGCAGTATTTT
CDR3aa: CASSWREADTQYF

abundance: once
j_gene: TRBJ2-5
d_gene: .
len: 13
v_gene: TRBV21-1
CDR3nt: TGTGCCAGCAGCCGTCGAACCCAAGAGACCCAGTACTTC
CDR3aa: CASSRRTQETQYF

abundance: .
j_gene: TRBJ2-5
d_gene: .
len: 14
v_gene: TRBV19
CDR3nt: TGTGCCAGTAGCATCGGACAGCCCCAAGAGACCCAGTACTTC
CDR3aa: CASSIGQPQETQYF

abundance: .
j_gene: TRBJ1-5
d_gene: .
len: 15
v_gene: TRBV20-1
CDR3nt: TGCAGTGCTAGCGCCTCCGGACAGCCCAATCAGCCCCAGCATTTT
CDR3aa: CSASASGQPNQPQHF

abundance: .
j_gene: TRBJ2-7
d_gene: .
len: 13
v_gene: TRBV18
CDR3nt: TGTGCCAGCTCGGTCCTAGAGGGAAACGAGCAGTACTTC
CDR3aa: CASSVLEGNEQYF

abundance: .
j_gene: TRBJ2-1
d_gene: .
len: 16
v_gene: TRBV7-2
CDR3nt: TGTGCCAGCAGCTCAACGAAATCAGGTTACTTCAATGAGCAGTTCTTC
CDR3aa: CASSSTKSGYFNEQFF

abundance: .
j_gene: TRBJ2-3
d_gene: TRBD2
len: 12
v_gene: TRBV18
CDR3nt: TGTGCCAGCTCACCTCTAAGCGGGGAACAGTATTTT
CDR3aa: CASSPLSGEQYF

abundance: .
j_gene: TRBJ2-3
d_gene: .
len: 13
v_gene: TRBV9
CDR3nt: TGTGCCAGCAGCGTCAGCCCCACAGATACGCAGTATTTT
CDR3aa: CASSVSPTDTQYF

abundance: .
j_gene: TRBJ1-1
d_gene: TRBD1
len: 14
v_gene: TRBV5-1
CDR3nt: TGCGCCAGCAGCTTAGAGGGGACAGACACTGAAGCTTTCTTT
CDR3aa: CASSLEGTDTEAFF

abundance: .
j_gene: TRBJ1-3
d_gene: TRBD1
len: 16
v_gene: TRBV28
CDR3nt: TGTGCCAGCAATCCCGGGACAGGGAACTCTGGAAACACCATATATTTT
CDR3aa: CASNPGTGNSGNTIYF

abundance: .
j_gene: TRBJ2-5
d_gene: .
len: 13
v_gene: TRBV9
CDR3nt: TGTGCCAGCAGCCCTCAGGGGCGAGGGACCCAGTACTTC
CDR3aa: CASSPQGRGTQYF

abundance: .
j_gene: TRBJ2-7
d_gene: .
len: 16
v_gene: TRBV11-2
CDR3nt: TGTGCCAGCAGCTTAGTGGTAGGGCAGGGGTACTACGAGCAGTACTTC
CDR3aa: CASSLVVGQGYYEQYF

abundance: .
j_gene: TRBJ2-5
d_gene: TRBD2
len: 16
v_gene: TRBV25-1
CDR3nt: TGTGCCAGCAGTGAAATTGGCGCGGGGGGAGGAGAGACCCAGTACTTC
CDR3aa: CASSEIGAGGGETQYF

abundance: .
j_gene: TRBJ2-4
d_gene: TRBD1
len: 14
v_gene: TRBV5-4
CDR3nt: TGTGCCAGCAGCTCTCCGGGACAGGGGGACATTCAGTACTTC
CDR3aa: CASSSPGQGDIQYF

abundance: .
j_gene: TRBJ2-1
d_gene: .
len: 15
v_gene: TRBV7-3
CDR3nt: TGTGCCAGCAGCTTGGACAGCGTATCCTACAATGAGCAGTTCTTC
CDR3aa: CASSLDSVSYNEQFF

abundance: .
j_gene: TRBJ2-7
d_gene: .
len: 13
v_gene: TRBV29-1
CDR3nt: TGCAGCGTCCATCGGGGCAGCTCCTACGAGCAGTACTTC
CDR3aa: CSVHRGSSYEQYF

abundance: .
j_gene: TRBJ2-5
d_gene: .
len: 13
v_gene: TRBV7-3
CDR3nt: TGTGCCAGCAGCTTAACCAGGAAAGAGACCCAGTACTTC
CDR3aa: CASSLTRKETQYF

abundance: .
j_gene: TRBJ2-1
d_gene: .
len: 15
v_gene: TRBV29-1
CDR3nt: TGCAGCGTTGGGGCGAGAACGGGCCCCTACAATGAGCAGTTCTTC
CDR3aa: CSVGARTGPYNEQFF

abundance: .
j_gene: TRBJ2-2
d_gene: TRBD2
len: 15
v_gene: TRBV29-1
CDR3nt: TGCAGCGTTCGTAGCGGGAGAATTAACACCGGGGAGCTGTTTTTT
CDR3aa: CSVRSGRINTGELFF

abundance: .
j_gene: TRBJ2-6
d_gene: TRBD2
len: 17
v_gene: TRBV20-1
CDR3nt: TGCAGTGCCTCTGCTAGCGGGAGGTGGTCTGGGGCCAACGTCCTGACTTTC
CDR3aa: CSASASGRWSGANVLTF

abundance: .
j_gene: TRBJ1-1
d_gene: TRBD1
len: 17
v_gene: TRBV5-6
CDR3nt: TGTGCCAGCAGATATACAGGGGGCTCGGGGGTCGACACTGAAGCTTTCTTT
CDR3aa: CASRYTGGSGVDTEAFF